This record concerns one T cell receptor (beta chain) sequence. This clone was detected only a few times. Its target antigen remains unknown. No much larger clonotype is one base removed from it; base qualities were not supplied. This sample is drawn from a study of high-grade serous ovarian cancer treatment subgroups (dated by TCRdb to the early 2020s). Background for the entire study: Sequencing yielded a mean of approximately 15,000 reads and approximately 7,000 unique TCR beta rearrangements per sample. Of the approximately 30 patients in the cohort, some ten had no residual disease after primary surgery (R0), some ten were excellent NACT responders, and some ten were poor NACT responders. TCR beta repertoires were profiled in patients with high-grade serous ovarian cancer who were grouped, under a laparoscopic triage algorithm, by complete gross resection or by neoadjuvant chemotherapy response. One primary tumor sample and two metastatic tumor samples were collected from each patient, for a total of fewer than 100 samples.

General conclusions and limits of the study: Bulk tumor TCR sequencing lacked spatial information, limiting insight into HGSC tumor complexity and diversity. The TCR repertoire analyses centered on CDR3, and CDR1 and CDR2 were not analyzed. TCR clonal relatedness showed a positive correlation with neoantigen level and a trend toward positive correlation with copy number variation and mutation load from whole-genome sequencing. Repertoire similarity between tumors of the same patient ranged roughly 0.11 to 0.85, whereas almost no similarity was seen between different patients.

Tumor samples were obtained before definitive surgery or chemotherapy. Genomic DNA was extracted by the MD Anderson Biospecimen Extraction Resource, and TCR sequencing was done by the MD Anderson Cancer Genomics Laboratory. The 90 tumor samples were subjected to high-throughput TCR profiling using ImmunoSEQ. As for the authors' bioinformatics: To measure repertoire diversity, the metrics used were richness (unique productive sequences), clonality, evenness and relatedness, and the Bhattacharyya coefficient was used to assess similarity between samples. A sensitivity analysis excluded TCRs with fewer than two reads and gave consistent conclusions. TCRdb re-hosts the immuneACCESS table, in-frame sequences only. Its copies lack some clones; in the studies checked, an unresolved V gene accounts for under half of them, and the cause for the rest is not known. V and J calls and clone size are as listed in that table; D and trimming were resolved from the DNA. The sample profile shows 2,000 to 2,500 clones; 65% to 80% of them were found once. Over 8.5% of the sample is held by the ten biggest clonotypes.

V is clipped by 0 bases and J by 3 bases, and the sequence between their germline boundaries is 8 bases long. The CDR3 spans 14 residues, from the cysteine through the phenylalanine. Only the CDR3 DNA stays, 42 bases, in frame from base 1. As encoded in the germline V gene, CDR1 is ENHRY while CDR2 is SYGVKD. Sequencing was carried out using tumor tissue. The TCR originated in a human donor with high-grade serous ovarian cancer. Recombination linked TRBV10-3 to TRBJ1-1; too little of a D gene remains to name it. The DNA sequence is as follows: TGTGCCATCAGTGAGTCTGGGGTTGACACTGAAGCTTTCTTT. This encodes CAISESGVDTEAFF.